This T cell receptor (beta chain) was identified during a study of naive and memory T cell subsets. CDR1 is SGHNT, CDR2 YYREEE, per germline (reference sequence). The CDR3 contains 15 residues. Trimming left V 1 base short and J 4 bases short, with 14 bases between. Amplification of ligated cDNA took four PCR rounds with SP2 and nested alpha and beta constant primers. TCRdb re-called the 5' RACE reads with MiXCR, one entry per CDR3 protein. In the table there are tens of thousands of distinct CDR3 sequences, 7.2% of which are singletons. An oligonucleotide containing a UMI was ligated to the 3' end of TCR cDNA. Adult healthy volunteers gave 2.5 ml peripheral blood for whole-blood RNA.

The gene calls are TRBV5-4 and TRBJ1-1, with D unclear. This receptor was identified in a male donor in good health. In DNA, the CDR3 is TGTGCCAGCAGCTTGAGGTCCGCTGGACCCACTGAAGCTTTCTTT. Amino acids: CASSLRSAGPTEAFF.